The 7 T cell receptor beta chains presented below share a single source sample, sequenced in a study of CD4 T cells in relation to SARS-CoV-2 and coronaviruses. The repertoire was sequenced with immunoSEQ multiplex PCR; TCRdb's copy has only in-frame clones and lacks some. The profile covers about 26,000 clones, with roughly 66% appearing a single time and about 22% taken by the ten largest. The unexposed donors gave CD4+ T cells in about 2010-2019, prior to COVID-19. After roughly ten days of culture, CD4+ T cells were isolated. Their antigens are not known. The sequencing input was CD4+ T cells from PBMCs, cultured in vitro. These receptors were taken from a human donor in good health.

This clone occurred a few times. The chain uses TRBV7-3 and TRBJ2-3; 10 nucleotides align to TRBD1. The germline V gene has CDR1 SGHTA and CDR2 FQGTGA. The CDR3 consists of 19 residues. V was clipped by 5 bases and J by 0 bases; unmatched bases: 14. DNA for the CDR3: TGTGCCAGCAGCAACGTCCCGGGACAGGGGATTTCTAGCACAGATACGCAGTATTTT. Residues: CASSNVPGQGISSTDTQYF.

The V gene is TRBV9, the J gene TRBJ2-5, with D perhaps given as TRBD1 or TRBD2 (5 bases each). Germline V gene data show CDR1 as SGDLS and CDR2 as YYNGEE. The CDR3 loop spans 13 amino acids. V shed 3 bases and J shed 4 bases, with 10 bases lying between them. The CDR3 reads CASSAHGGETQYF. In DNA, the CDR3 is TGTGCCAGCAGCGCTCATGGGGGAGAGACCCAGTACTTC.

This rearrangement joins TRBV19 to TRBJ2-3; the match to TRBD2 covers 9 bases. The CDR3 contains 14 residues. The J segment lost 6 bases and the V segment lost 6 bases, leaving 7 bases of the junction unmatched. Germline CDR1 reads LNHDA; CDR2 reads SQIVND (reference sequence). CDR3: CASRTGTSLDTQYF. The CDR3 nucleotides read TGTGCCAGTAGAACGGGGACTAGCTTGGATACGCAGTATTTT.

In its sample, this clone was seen once. V usage is TRBV19 and J usage is TRBJ1-3, with 8 bases identical to TRBD1. J lost 2 bases, V lost 3 bases, and 3 bases had no gene match. The CDR3 length is 15 residues. CDR1 is LNHDA and CDR2 is SQIVND in the germline V gene (reference sequence). The CDR3 protein is CASSMWTGPGNTIYF. The CDR3 DNA reads TGTGCCAGTAGTATGTGGACAGGGCCTGGAAACACCATATATTTT. Full variable domain (missing parts from reference TRBV19 and TRBJ1-3): DGGITQSPKYLFRKEGQNVTLSCEQNLNHDAMYWYRQDPGQGLRLIYYSQIVNDFQKGDIAEGYSVSREKKESFPLTVTSAQKNPTAFYLCASSMWTGPGNTIYFGEGSWLTVV.

The V and J genes are TRBV7-9 and TRBJ2-6, with 11 bases identical to TRBD2. The V segment lost 9 bases and the J segment 2 bases; nucleotides outside the gene matches: 6. The germline V gene encodes CDR1 SEHNR and CDR2 FQNEAQ (reference sequence). CDR3 size: 16 residues. CDR3 loop: CASLLAGVTGANVLTF. The CDR3 coding sequence is TGTGCCAGTCTACTAGCGGGAGTGACTGGGGCCAACGTCCTGACTTTC.

V gene TRBV7-2 combines with J gene TRBJ2-3, with a weak D call TRBD2 (6 bases). V gave up 1 base and J gave up 1 base, with 15 bases separating them. The length of the CDR3 is 17 residues. The V gene's germline CDR1 is SGHTA and CDR2 FQGNSA. CDR3 in amino acids: CASSLDPGSSGTDTQYF. As DNA, the CDR3 is TGTGCCAGCAGCTTAGACCCCGGGAGTTCGGGCACAGATACGCAGTATTTT.

The chain recombines TRBV30 with TRBJ2-7; 13 positions match TRBD2. This CDR3 is 15 amino acids long. V dropped 0 bases and J dropped 6; count of bases not matched to a gene: 5. Germline loops: CDR1 GTSNPN, CDR2 SVGIG (reference sequence). Here the CDR3 reads CAWSVGLAGVSEQYF. CDR3 in DNA: TGTGCCTGGAGTGTTGGACTAGCGGGAGTTTCCGAGCAGTACTTC.